The 2 T cell receptor beta chains listed next were all sequenced from one sample in a study of T cells after posttransplantation cyclophosphamide. Controls had myeloablative marrow grafts with methotrexate and calcineurin inhibitor, sampled at 1 year. TCRdb's copy holds only in-frame clones and misses some; the assay was immunoSEQ multiplex PCR. The profile shows about 9,900 clones, more than 75% of them singletons. The sequenced sample was PBMCs, obtained after an allogeneic stem cell transplant with a calcineurin inhibitor and methotrexate. The receptors were gathered from a male patient aged 30 to 40 who received an allogeneic stem cell transplant from an unrelated donor, was CMV-positive, and had no GVHD. A share of the T cells may be of graft donor origin.

The V gene is TRBV28, the J gene TRBJ2-4; weak D call: TRBD2 (6 bases). Between the trimmed V and J ends, which lost 5 bases and 7 bases, there was a span of 15 bases. The CDR3 contains 14 residues. Germline CDR1 reads MDHEN; CDR2 reads SYDVKM. The CDR3 nucleotides read TGTGCCAGCAGTACCACGGGAGTATCTAACATTCAGTACTTC. It specifies CASSTTGVSNIQYF.

The chain uses TRBV7-8 and TRBJ1-1, with a tentative D call TRBD1 (5 bases). With 5 bases removed from V and 0 bases from J, the gap between germline ends came to 10 bases. There are 14 residues in the CDR3. Germline V gives CDR1 SGHVS, CDR2 FQNEAQ. The CDR3 spells CASSKQALNTEAFF. The CDR3 DNA is TGTGCCAGCAGCAAACAGGCTCTGAACACTGAAGCTTTCTTT.